This is a list of T cell receptor beta chains from one sample in a study of cytomegalovirus exposure and HLA in healthy donors. TCRdb's table, derived via immunoSEQ multiplex PCR, lists solely in-frame clones and lacks some. The sample contains 150,000 to 200,000 clones, approximately 80% of which appear only once. What was sequenced was PBMCs. All receptors come from a woman in her thirties or forties in good health and CMV-seronegative. CDR3s leave out the opening cysteine and the closing phenylalanine or tryptophan. A D gene is named only where the DNA matches it firmly.

cdr3_aa	d_call	v_call	j_call
ASSGQNTEAF	.	TRBV2	TRBJ1-1
ASSLAGGNTGELF	.	TRBV7-2	TRBJ2-2
ASSELGQGARYGYT	TRBD1	TRBV6-1	TRBJ1-2
ASSETGGNSYEQY	TRBD1	TRBV11-2	TRBJ2-7
ASWTGLNSPLH	TRBD1	TRBV28	TRBJ1-6
ASQPRQGGYGYT	TRBD1	TRBV6-6	TRBJ1-2
ASSPLAGVSQETQY	TRBD2	TRBV7-9	TRBJ2-5
ASSQGDRETGELF	TRBD1	TRBV4-3	TRBJ2-2
ASSDVSYEQY	.	TRBV2	TRBJ2-7
ASSQAGSLIQY	.	TRBV4-3	TRBJ2-4
ASSYSPGFTDTQY	.	TRBV6-5	TRBJ2-3
ASSQDWVSSSQY	.	TRBV4-3	TRBJ2-4
ASTVQVGGYNEQF	.	TRBV11-2	TRBJ2-1
ATSRGLGGVGEKLF	.	TRBV15	TRBJ1-4
ASRQGAYNEQF	.	TRBV2	TRBJ2-1
ASSSAGWQPQH	.	TRBV7-2	TRBJ1-5
ASSLGGDSLEAF	TRBD1	TRBV7-6	TRBJ1-1
SARGEETQY	.	TRBV20-1	TRBJ2-5
ARSLVLRASIYEQY	.	TRBV7-5	TRBJ2-7
ASGLPLNSGTEAF	.	TRBV12-5	TRBJ1-1
AISPGQGLDEQY	TRBD1	TRBV10-3	TRBJ2-7
ATRPFEYTEAF	.	TRBV2	TRBJ1-1
ASSPDDRRDTEAF	.	TRBV5-4	TRBJ1-1
ASSAQDLYEQY	.	TRBV9	.
ASRRQGPLMSIY	TRBD1	TRBV6-6	TRBJ1-3
ASSQEAGTSTYNEQF	.	TRBV4-3	TRBJ2-1
ASSQGLAGDFTGELF	TRBD2	TRBV4-3	TRBJ2-2
ASSPTGREQF	TRBD1	TRBV11-1	TRBJ2-1
ASSFQQGAGQPQH	TRBD1	TRBV7-2	TRBJ1-5
ASSLALGYRDVINEQF	.	TRBV7-8	TRBJ2-1
ASSLAGQGAAGANGLT	TRBD1	TRBV5-1	TRBJ2-6
ASSIDREGKLF	.	TRBV19	TRBJ1-4
ASSGRNSGNTIY	.	TRBV9	TRBJ1-3
ASSQEGGGRDEKLF	.	TRBV14	TRBJ1-4
AWSVVTTSTDTQY	.	TRBV30	TRBJ2-3
ASSLVSGEHEQY	.	TRBV5-1	TRBJ2-7
ASSGRLLWTEAF	.	TRBV5-6	TRBJ1-1
ASSLRGGQETQY	TRBD2	TRBV5-4	TRBJ2-5
ASSREPSTDTQY	.	TRBV28	TRBJ2-3
ASSLGRVAYGYT	.	TRBV5-6	TRBJ1-2
ASSQDRDYGYT	TRBD1	TRBV6-1	TRBJ1-2
ASSSRALLYTQY	.	TRBV11-3	TRBJ2-3
ASSDWTSGGMLGQF	TRBD2	TRBV6-1	TRBJ2-1
ASSWQGVLREQY	TRBD1	TRBV28	TRBJ2-7
ASKRVAPTGELF	.	TRBV11-3	TRBJ2-2
ASRGLVEAF	.	TRBV2	TRBJ1-1
ASSQDSRTGELF	.	TRBV5-1	TRBJ2-2
ASSLGRARLSQETQY	.	TRBV13	TRBJ2-5
ASSRSPIRNTGELF	.	TRBV4-3	TRBJ2-2
ASSLARGQVNGYT	TRBD1	TRBV28	TRBJ1-2